A selection of T cell receptor beta chains follows, all from one sample in a study of T cells in Graves' hyperthyroidism and ophthalmopathy. Each CDR3 protein gets one entry after TCRdb re-called the multiplex PCR reads with MiXCR. Of about 52,000 distinct CDR3 sequences in the sample, over 40% are singletons; the top ten hold roughly a tenth. Sequenced: blood. The source of these receptors is a woman in her forties or fifties with Graves' ophthalmopathy. CDR3s include the opening cysteine and the closing phenylalanine or tryptophan. Fields, in order: CDR3 protein, CDR3 DNA, V gene, D gene, clone size, J gene, CDR3 length. The D gene is left open where the match is weak. Part of the rows lack a size; the others show once, few, many or a class for expanded clones.

CASRTGWDTYEHF TGTGCCAGTAGAACAGGGTGGGACACCTACGAGCATTTT TRBV19 . . TRBJ1-5 13
CASSEGGPLRETQYF TGTGCCAGCAGTGAAGGCGGACCCCTCAGGGAGACCCAGTACTTC TRBV2 . medium-sized TRBJ2-5 15
CASRTPSGTYEQFF TGTGCCAGCAGGACCCCTAGCGGGACTTATGAGCAGTTCTTC TRBV6-5 TRBD2 many TRBJ2-1 14
CASSRTENTEAFF TGTGCCAGCAGCCGGACAGAGAACACTGAAGCTTTCTTT TRBV4-2 . . TRBJ1-1 13
CSVPSSGSETQYF TGCAGCGTCCCCTCGTCCGGGTCGGAGACCCAGTACTTC TRBV29-1 . . TRBJ2-5 13
CATSRGSTSNQPQHF TGTGCCACCAGCAGAGGTAGCACTAGCAATCAGCCCCAGCATTTT TRBV15 . medium-sized TRBJ1-5 15
CASSLSGSSYNEQFF TGTGCCAGCAGCTTAAGCGGGAGCTCCTACAATGAGCAGTTCTTC TRBV11-2 TRBD2 many TRBJ2-1 15
CASSFRSRGFTDTQYF TGTGCCAGTTCCTTCCGCTCGAGGGGCTTCACAGATACGCAGTATTTT TRBV27 . . TRBJ2-3 16
CASSIPQGGTETQYF TGTGCCAGTAGCATACCACAGGGCGGGACAGAGACGCAGTATTTT TRBV5-4 . . TRBJ2-3 15
CASSIGGTGRNTIYF TGTGCCAGTAGTATTGGGGGGACAGGGAGAAACACCATATATTTT TRBV19 TRBD1 many TRBJ1-3 15
CASSVPAAGGANNEQFF TGTGCCAGCAGCGTCCCCGCCGCGGGAGGGGCAAACAATGAGCAGTTCTTC TRBV9 TRBD2 . TRBJ2-1 17
CASSKEGGRDTQYF TGTGCCAGCTCTAAAGAGGGAGGGCGAGATACGCAGTATTTT TRBV7-8 TRBD2 . TRBJ2-3 14
CASSQVRGNTIYF TGCGCCAGCAGCCAAGTCCGGGGAAACACCATATATTTT TRBV4-3 . many TRBJ1-3 13
CASRLQGSGAGELFF TGTGCCAGCAGACTCCAGGGGTCAGGAGCCGGGGAGCTGTTTTTT TRBV9 . many TRBJ2-2 15
CSVWTAKLTSGANVLTF TGCAGCGTATGGACAGCCAAACTCACCTCTGGGGCCAACGTCCTGACTTTC TRBV29-1 . . TRBJ2-6 17
CASSSPGYTQYF TGTGCCAGCAGTTCGCCGGGGTATACGCAGTATTTT TRBV6-5 . . TRBJ2-3 12
CTSSHGQSDQYF TGTACCAGCAGCCATGGACAGAGCGACCAGTACTTC TRBV7-9 . . TRBJ2-7 12
CASSRQGNTEAFF TGCGCCAGCAGTAGACAGGGGAACACTGAAGCTTTCTTT TRBV10-2 TRBD1 . TRBJ1-1 13
CASGTTDYEQYF TGTGCCAGCGGAACCACAGACTACGAGCAGTACTTC TRBV7-9 . many TRBJ2-7 12
CASRGPPNYEQYF TGTGCCAGCAGAGGACCACCCAACTACGAGCAGTACTTC TRBV6-5 . many TRBJ2-7 13
CASSLVGQKNEQFF TGCGCCAGCAGCTTGGTTGGACAGAAGAATGAGCAGTTCTTC TRBV5-1 . many TRBJ2-1 14
CASSDPPEAFF TGTGCCAGCAGTGATCCCCCTGAAGCTTTCTTT TRBV2 . . TRBJ1-1 11
CATSDSGAYQPQHF TGTGCCACCAGTGATAGTGGTGCTTATCAGCCCCAGCATTTT TRBV24-1 . . TRBJ1-5 14
CAISDRDGGQIQETQYF TGTGCCATCAGTGACAGGGACGGAGGGCAGATACAAGAGACCCAGTACTTC TRBV10-3 . . TRBJ2-5 17
CASSLGAGGPGETQYF TGTGCCAGCAGCTTAGGAGCGGGAGGGCCGGGAGAGACCCAGTACTTC TRBV7-2 TRBD2 . TRBJ2-5 16
CASSLATGTEAFF TGTGCCAGCAGTTTGGCTACAGGGACTGAAGCTTTCTTT TRBV12-3/TRBV12-4 . . TRBJ1-1 13
CATSSPELNQPQHF TGTGCCACCAGCAGTCCGGAACTCAATCAGCCCCAGCATTTT TRBV24-1 . . TRBJ1-5 14
CASSPELSPYEQYF TGTGCCAGCAGTCCGGAACTCAGTCCCTACGAGCAGTACTTC TRBV7-8 . . TRBJ2-7 14
CASSSPSGTYEQYF TGTGCCAGCAGTTCCCCTAGCGGGACCTACGAGCAGTACTTC TRBV7-2 TRBD2 . TRBJ2-7 14
CASTSDGGELFF TGTGCCAGCACTAGCGACGGCGGGGAGCTGTTTTTT TRBV12-3/TRBV12-4 . . TRBJ2-2 12
CGSRTGNNYGYAF TGTGGCAGCAGAACCGGGAATAACTATGGCTACGCCTTC TRBV6-5 . . TRBJ1-2 13
CSARGSGRGAASF TGCAGTGCTAGAGGAAGTGGGAGGGGGGCAGCTTCCTTT TRBV20-1 . many TRBJ1-1 13
CASSSSRGLEQYF TGTGCCAGCAGCTCCAGTAGGGGACTCGAGCAGTACTTC TRBV7-2 . many TRBJ2-7 13